The entry below describes one T cell receptor (beta chain). Its antigen is unknown. The data belong to a study of tumor-infiltrating lymphocytes in glioblastoma multiforme. The germline V gene encodes CDR1 SGHAT and CDR2 FQDESV (reference sequence). CDR3 length equals 11 residues. The germline V and J ends were trimmed by 3 bases and 7 bases, with 3 bases remaining between them. Multiple V-beta primers and a C-beta primer amplified TCRB from RNA. TCRB-specific cDNA synthesis used 0.45 to 0.5 ug of total RNA. TCRdb used MiXCR to reprocess the multiplex PCR reads, holding one entry per CDR3 protein. Among approximately 20,000 distinct CDR3 sequences listed, roughly 68% were seen once. Study-wide points: Only one glioblastoma patient had TCR and mutation analysis. Clone frequencies may be distorted by unequal TCR transcripts per cell.

This receptor was identified in a male donor with glioblastoma. This sequence joins TRBV11-1 and TRBJ1-4; D is unresolved. The material sequenced was peripheral blood. CDR3 residues: CASSLGEKLFF. The CDR3 bases are TGTGCCAGCAGCTTGGGTGAAAAACTGTTTTTT.